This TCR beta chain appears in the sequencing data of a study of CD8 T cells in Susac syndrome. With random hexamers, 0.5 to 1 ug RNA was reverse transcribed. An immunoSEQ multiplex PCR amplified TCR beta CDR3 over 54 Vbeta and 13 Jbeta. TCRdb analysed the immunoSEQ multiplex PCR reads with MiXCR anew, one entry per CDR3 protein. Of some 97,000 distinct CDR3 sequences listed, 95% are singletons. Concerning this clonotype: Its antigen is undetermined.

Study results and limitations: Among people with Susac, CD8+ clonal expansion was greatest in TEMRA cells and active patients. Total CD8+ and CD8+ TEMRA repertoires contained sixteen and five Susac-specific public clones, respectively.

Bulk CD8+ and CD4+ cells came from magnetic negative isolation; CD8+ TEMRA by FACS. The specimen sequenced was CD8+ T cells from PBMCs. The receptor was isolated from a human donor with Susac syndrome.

The CDR3 nucleotides read TGTGCCAGTAGTCATCGACAGGCCGATCAGCCCCAGCATTTT. Translation: CASSHRQADQPQHF. The rearrangement uses TRBV19 and TRBJ1-5, with D maybe TRBD1 (6 bases). This CDR3 has 14 residues. Trimming shortened V by 5 bases and J by 5 bases, and 13 bases separated the two germline ends. Per germline, CDR1 LNHDA and CDR2 SQIVND (reference sequence).